Listed below are T cell receptor beta chains from one sample, sequenced in a study of blood T cell repertoires in COVID-19. The assay was immunoSEQ multiplex PCR, and TCRdb's table has in-frame clones only and misses some. Here the sample spans 180,000 or so clones, around 87% being singletons. The sample comprised peripheral blood. All receptors derive from a man aged 35 to 55 with active or convalescent COVID-19. The CDR3 runs from the conserved cysteine through the conserved F or W. The D gene is left open where the match is weak. Clone size, where shown, is once, few, many, or a class for clones that have expanded.

clone_size: .
d_call: .
v_call: TRBV25-1
j_call: TRBJ1-2
cdr3_nt: TGTGCCAGCAGTGAATGGGGCAGCGCCTATGGCTACACCTTC
cdr3_aa: CASSEWGSAYGYTF

clone_size: .
d_call: .
v_call: TRBV14
j_call: TRBJ1-1
cdr3_nt: TGTGCCAGCAGCCAAGGGAGCGGGGGGCGGACTGAAGCTTTCTTT
cdr3_aa: CASSQGSGGRTEAFF

clone_size: once
d_call: TRBD1
v_call: TRBV5-1
j_call: TRBJ1-6
cdr3_nt: TGCGCCAGCAGCGGGGGACAGGGCGGTTCACCCCTCCACTTT
cdr3_aa: CASSGGQGGSPLHF

clone_size: .
d_call: .
v_call: TRBV3-1/TRBV3-2
j_call: TRBJ2-7
cdr3_nt: TGTGCCAGCAGCCACCGCCCGGGGCGGGGGCCACCCATACTGGACGAGCAGTACTTC
cdr3_aa: CASSHRPGRGPPILDEQYF

clone_size: .
d_call: TRBD2
v_call: TRBV3-1/TRBV3-2
j_call: TRBJ2-3
cdr3_nt: TGTGCCAGCAGCCAAGGGGGGGGGAGGACAGATACGCAGTATTTT
cdr3_aa: CASSQGGGRTDTQYF

clone_size: .
d_call: TRBD1
v_call: TRBV27
j_call: TRBJ2-2
cdr3_nt: TGTGCCAGCAGTTACGACAGGGGGACCGGGGAGCTGTTTTTT
cdr3_aa: CASSYDRGTGELFF

clone_size: once
d_call: .
v_call: TRBV6-2/TRBV6-3
j_call: TRBJ2-5
cdr3_nt: TGTGCCAGCAGCCTTAATCGGGAGACCCAGTACTTC
cdr3_aa: CASSLNRETQYF

clone_size: .
d_call: .
v_call: TRBV20-1
j_call: TRBJ2-1
cdr3_nt: TGCAGTGGACTTTTCAATGAGCAGTTCTTC
cdr3_aa: CSGLFNEQFF

clone_size: .
d_call: .
v_call: TRBV7-9
j_call: TRBJ1-5
cdr3_nt: TGTGCCAGCAGCTGGTCAGGGGTCAATCAGCCCCAGCATTTT
cdr3_aa: CASSWSGVNQPQHF

clone_size: .
d_call: TRBD1
v_call: TRBV5-1
j_call: TRBJ2-1
cdr3_nt: TGCGCCAGCAGCCCTGGGACAGCTAACAATGAGCAGTTCTTC
cdr3_aa: CASSPGTANNEQFF

clone_size: .
d_call: .
v_call: TRBV10-2
j_call: TRBJ1-5
cdr3_nt: TGCGCCAGCAGTGAGTCGGGACTCAATCAGCCCCAGCATTTT
cdr3_aa: CASSESGLNQPQHF

clone_size: .
d_call: TRBD2
v_call: TRBV9
j_call: TRBJ2-1
cdr3_nt: TGTGCCAGCAGCGTCGGAAGCGGGGGAGGTGGCAATGAGCAGTTCTTC
cdr3_aa: CASSVGSGGGGNEQFF

clone_size: many
d_call: TRBD1
v_call: TRBV25-1
j_call: TRBJ1-2
cdr3_nt: TGTGCCAGCAGTGCCAGGGACAGGGGGCTCTTCAGCGAGGGCTACACCTTC
cdr3_aa: CASSARDRGLFSEGYTF

clone_size: .
d_call: .
v_call: TRBV5-4
j_call: TRBJ1-2
cdr3_nt: TGTGCCAGCAGCCCGGGAATTGGAGATGGCTACACCTTC
cdr3_aa: CASSPGIGDGYTF

clone_size: .
d_call: TRBD1
v_call: TRBV2
j_call: TRBJ2-7
cdr3_nt: TGTGCCAGCAGAAGGGTACAGGGGCCCCACGAGCAGTACTTC
cdr3_aa: CASRRVQGPHEQYF

clone_size: many
d_call: TRBD1
v_call: TRBV2
j_call: TRBJ1-4
cdr3_nt: TGTGCCAGCAGCCCCGACGGGACAGGAAATGAAAAACTGTTTTTT
cdr3_aa: CASSPDGTGNEKLFF

clone_size: .
d_call: .
v_call: TRBV7-6
j_call: TRBJ2-3
cdr3_nt: TGTGCCAGCAGCTTTCTTGGACGGGGAAGGAAAGATACGCAGTATTTT
cdr3_aa: CASSFLGRGRKDTQYF

clone_size: .
d_call: TRBD1
v_call: TRBV6-4
j_call: TRBJ2-3
cdr3_nt: TGTGCCAGCAGTGCAGGAGGACAGGCCACAGATACGCAGTATTTT
cdr3_aa: CASSAGGQATDTQYF

clone_size: few
d_call: .
v_call: TRBV6-5
j_call: TRBJ1-1
cdr3_nt: TGTGCCAGCGCTGCCCACACCCTGAACACTGAAGCTTTCTTT
cdr3_aa: CASAAHTLNTEAFF

clone_size: .
d_call: .
v_call: TRBV9
j_call: TRBJ2-7
cdr3_nt: TGTGCCAGCAGCTCCGGACTGACCCCCTACGAGCAGTACTTC
cdr3_aa: CASSSGLTPYEQYF

clone_size: .
d_call: .
v_call: TRBV21-1
j_call: TRBJ1-1
cdr3_nt: TGTGCCAGCAGCAAAAGGGGCAGGTTGAACACTGAAGCTTTCTTT
cdr3_aa: CASSKRGRLNTEAFF

clone_size: .
d_call: TRBD1
v_call: TRBV7-8
j_call: TRBJ1-4
cdr3_nt: TGTGCCAGCAGCTTACGGGGGCGGGACAGTGAAAAACTGTTTTTT
cdr3_aa: CASSLRGRDSEKLFF

clone_size: .
d_call: .
v_call: TRBV15
j_call: TRBJ2-5
cdr3_nt: TGTGCCACCAGCAGAGATCTAGGCGCAGGGTCAAAGACCCAGTACTTC
cdr3_aa: CATSRDLGAGSKTQYF

clone_size: .
d_call: TRBD1
v_call: TRBV6-1
j_call: TRBJ1-2
cdr3_nt: TGTGCCAGCAGTGAATCGGGTCGACAGGGGGCTGGCTACACCTTC
cdr3_aa: CASSESGRQGAGYTF

clone_size: once
d_call: TRBD1
v_call: TRBV3-1/TRBV3-2
j_call: TRBJ1-1
cdr3_nt: TGTGCCAGCAGCCCTCGACAGGGGATGAACACTGAAGCTTTCTTT
cdr3_aa: CASSPRQGMNTEAFF

clone_size: .
d_call: .
v_call: TRBV7-2
j_call: TRBJ1-1
cdr3_nt: TGTGCCAGCAGCTTAGCAGGCCTAACAGGAACTGAAGCTTTCTTT
cdr3_aa: CASSLAGLTGTEAFF

clone_size: once
d_call: .
v_call: TRBV4-1
j_call: TRBJ1-2
cdr3_nt: TGCGCCAGCAGCCTCGGTCGGAACTATGGCTACACCTTC
cdr3_aa: CASSLGRNYGYTF